The sequence of this TCR beta chain was determined in a study of T cells in Graves' hyperthyroidism and ophthalmopathy. Study-level information: Upon initial diagnosis and before any treatment, peripheral blood was collected.

Together with thyroid ultrasound, orbital computed tomography, serum thyroxine and TRAb, clinical symptoms were used for diagnoses. This clonotype was seen repeatedly, ten times or more. Amplification yielded TCR beta CDR3 regions, with RNA transcripts as the source. Carried out on the TCR CDR3, a first-round RT-PCR used the HTBI primer set. TCRdb reanalysed the multiplex PCR reads using MiXCR and keeps one entry per CDR3 protein. This table has about 280,000 distinct CDR3 sequences, around 25% appearing once. Sequenced input: blood. The source of this sequence is a man in his forties with Graves' hyperthyroidism that later progressed to Graves' ophthalmopathy.

The CDR3 here is CASSADRGEAFF. In DNA form, the CDR3 reads TGTGCCAGCAGTGCTGACCGGGGTGAAGCTTTCTTT. This chain connects TRBV2 to TRBJ1-1; D is unresolved. V was pared by 4 bases and J by 7 bases, with 10 bases between. Germline values: CDR1 SNHLY, CDR2 FYNNEI. The CDR3 covers 12 residues.